This TCR beta chain was found in a study of blood T cell repertoires in COVID-19. Whole-study context: There were acute and convalescent COVID-19 samples, and they came from the United States, Italy and Spain. T cells, B-cell-depleted T cells, or PBMCs provided the cDNA or gDNA that served as material.

Sequenced by immunoSEQ multiplex PCR; TCRdb stores in-frame clones only, minus some. The sample shows about 280,000 clones, approximately 89% of them seen only once. Germline CDR1 reads LGHDT; CDR2 reads YNNKEL (reference sequence). V lost 8 bases and J 2 bases, leaving 19 bases between the germline ends. The CDR3 is 16 amino acids. Sequenced material: peripheral blood. The source is a man aged 40-55 years with active or convalescent COVID-19. V usage is TRBV3-1 (or the pseudogene TRBV3-2) and J usage is TRBJ1-5, with D perhaps matching TRBD1 (6 bases). Here the CDR3 reads CASGALGQLGNQPQHF. The CDR3 DNA is TGTGCCAGCGGAGCCCTTGGACAGTTGGGCAATCAGCCCCAGCATTTT.